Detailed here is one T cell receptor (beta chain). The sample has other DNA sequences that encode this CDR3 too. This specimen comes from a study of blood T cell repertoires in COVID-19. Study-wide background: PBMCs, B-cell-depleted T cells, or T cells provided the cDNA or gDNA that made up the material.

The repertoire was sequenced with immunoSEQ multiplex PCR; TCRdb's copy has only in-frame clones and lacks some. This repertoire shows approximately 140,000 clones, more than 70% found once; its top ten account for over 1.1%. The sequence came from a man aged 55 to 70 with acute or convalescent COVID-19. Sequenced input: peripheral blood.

The CDR3 DNA follows: TGTGCCAGCAGCCCGGACAGTCTCGGCTATGGCTACACCTTC. As protein: CASSPDSLGYGYTF. The chain couples TRBV5-6 to TRBJ1-2; perhaps TRBD1 as D (6 bases). Germline CDR1 and CDR2: SGHDT and YYEEEE. The CDR3 has 14 residues. The ends were cut back, 4 bases at V and 4 bases at J, with 14 bases in the middle. The whole variable domain, filled in from reference TRBV5-6 and TRBJ1-2, reads DAGVTQSPTHLIKTRGQQVTLRCSPKSGHDTVSWYQQALGQGPQFIFQYYEEEERQRGNFPDRFSGHQFPNYSSELNVNALLLGDSALYLCASSPDSLGYGYTFGSGTRLTVV.